The source of this TCR beta chain is a study of blood T cell repertoires in COVID-19. As for the study in general: Acute-phase and convalescent COVID-19 samples originated in the United States, Italy and Spain. The analysed material was cDNA or gDNA that came from T cells, B-cell-depleted T cells, or PBMCs.

In its sample, this clone was seen a few times. Method: immunoSEQ multiplex PCR; TCRdb's copy keeps in-frame clones and lacks some. The profile shows around 170,000 clones, about 81% of them singletons. CDR3 length: 14 amino acids. V shed 5 bases and J shed 6 bases, with 14 bases lying between them. Looked up from germline, CDR1 is MDHEN and CDR2 is SYDVKM. The sequenced sample consisted of peripheral blood. The TCR originated in a man younger than 45 with active or convalescent COVID-19. This chain links TRBV28 with TRBJ1-5, with D possibly being TRBD1 (6 bases). The DNA for the CDR3 is TGTGCCAGCAGTCCCAACCAGGGGTCTCAGCCCCAGCATTTT. Translating it yields CASSPNQGSQPQHF.